The clone carrying this TCR beta chain was picked up a small number of times. Its cognate antigen is unknown. This entry belongs to a study of cytomegalovirus exposure and HLA in healthy donors. As for the study in general: For the roughly 400 genotyped donors, 75% to 90% fell within the Caucasian-associated ancestry cluster.

Study-wide points: A later analysis reported that several of the most significant clusters appeared to be linked to common viral pathogens, among them Epstein-Barr virus. One cluster of highly shared sequence variants probably arose as a sequencing artifact. TCR beta V- and J-gene trimming was later associated with a missense DCLRE1C variant.

The PCR ran on 60 Vbeta and 13 Jbeta primers. Produced via immunoSEQ multiplex PCR; TCRdb's table is partial and in-frame only. The sample lists more than 95,000 clones; approximately 79% were seen once. V dropped 1 base and J dropped 6 bases, with 6 bases sitting between them. This CDR3 spans 13 amino acids. The germline V gene encodes CDR1 SGHTA and CDR2 FQGNSA. V is TRBV7-2 and J is TRBJ2-2, with D uncertain. The source is a middle-aged man in good health and CMV-seropositive. Sequences were obtained from PBMCs. The CDR3 loop is CASSLGGAGELFF. In DNA form, the CDR3 reads TGTGCCAGCAGCTTAGGAGGAGCCGGGGAGCTGTTTTTT.